Below, 20 T cell receptor beta chains from the same sample are listed, as sequenced in a study of OX40 agonist ivuxolimab in advanced cancers. The table came from immunoSEQ multiplex PCR; TCRdb's copy has only in-frame clones and leaves some out. The sample shows roughly 42,000 clones, about 90% of them seen only once. Here the sequenced sample was CD4+ or CD8+ T cells sorted from blood, taken in a trial of the OX40 agonist ivuxolimab. These receptors all come from an adult with an advanced solid tumor such as melanoma, head and neck, liver or kidney cancer.

The chain links TRBV6-5 to TRBJ2-7; D uncertain. The V gene lost 8 bases and the J gene lost 4 bases, with 15 bases spanning the gap. There are 13 residues in the CDR3. Germline V gene data show CDR1 as MNHEY and CDR2 as SVGAGI. As DNA, the CDR3 is TGTGCCAGCGGAACATCAGGTGGATACGAGCAGTACTTC. This gives the protein CASGTSGGYEQYF.

This sequence joins TRBV4-1 and TRBJ1-5; TRBD1 might be the D (5 bases). Germline CDR1 reads MGHRA; CDR2 reads YSYEKL. CDR3 length: 13 amino acids. Between the trimmed V and J ends, which lost 1 base and 7 bases, there was a span of 8 bases. CDR3 bases: TGCGCCAGCAGCCAAGGGGGCCAGCAGCCCCAGCATTTT. As protein: CASSQGGQQPQHF.

The chain employs TRBV6-5 and TRBJ2-2; D unclear. V lost 2 bases to trimming and J lost 5 bases, with 9 bases between them. The V gene's germline CDR1 is MNHEY and CDR2 SVGAGI. The CDR3 contains 14 residues. The CDR3 DNA follows: TGTGCCAGCAGTTACGGATTTGATACCGGGGAGCTGTTTTTT. This translates into CASSYGFDTGELFF.

Here the CDR3 DNA reads TGTGCCAGCAGCTTAATAAGCGGGAGAGGCACCGGGGAGCTGTTTTTT. The encoded protein is CASSLISGRGTGELFF. The chain recombines TRBV7-2 with TRBJ2-2; 8 bases fit TRBD2. The germline gives CDR1 SGHTA, CDR2 FQGNSA. Trimming took 2 bases from V and 4 from J; bases not matched to a gene: 6. The length of the CDR3 is 16 residues.

The chain couples TRBV7-2 to TRBJ2-5; weak D call: TRBD1 (5 bases). Gene TRBJ2-7 matches the end of the DNA better, so the J call may be wrong. Germline V gene sequence: CDR1 SGHTA, CDR2 FQGNSA. The CDR3 sequence is 13 residues long. CDR3 DNA: TGTGCCAGCAGCTTAGGCAGGGCCGCCGAGCAGTACTTC. Translation gives CASSLGRAAEQYF.

The chain links TRBV28 to TRBJ2-2, with TRBD1 matching 8 bases. Germline CDR1 is MDHEN and CDR2 is SYDVKM. Trimming at V came to 5 bases and at J to 7 bases, leaving 3 bases not matched to a gene. The CDR3 consists of 13 residues. CDR3 in amino acids: CASSARGHGELFF. The CDR3 DNA follows: TGTGCCAGCAGTGCCAGGGGGCACGGGGAGCTGTTTTTT.

This clone was seen only once. V gene TRBV11-2 combines with J gene TRBJ2-1; 13 nucleotides line up with TRBD2. This CDR3 comprises 16 residues. Trimming at V came to 6 bases and at J to 5 bases, leaving 7 bases not matched to a gene. CDR1 SGHAT and CDR2 FQNNGV come from the germline V gene. The DNA for the CDR3 is TGTGCCAGCAGACATGCGGGGACTAGCGGGAACAATGAGCAGTTCTTC. Amino acid sequence: CASRHAGTSGNNEQFF.

The DNA of the CDR3 is TGTGCCAGCAGTCCCACCCGAGGGGGGCGTGAGCAGTACTTC. Residues: CASSPTRGGREQYF. The chain links TRBV28 to TRBJ2-7; D assignment may be TRBD1 or TRBD2 (6 bases each). Germline V gene data show CDR1 as MDHEN and CDR2 as SYDVKM. The V and J ends lost 5 bases and 7 bases respectively, with 18 bases between them. The CDR3 runs to 14 residues.

The V gene is TRBV19, the J gene TRBJ2-4; D is perhaps TRBD1 (5 bases). Germline CDR1 LNHDA, CDR2 SQIVND (reference sequence). The CDR3 sequence is 14 residues long. Trimming took 2 bases from V and 8 from J, leaving 13 bases between them. CDR3 DNA sequence: TGTGCCAGTAGTATAATAGGGGCCGGAGACATTCAGTACTTC. Protein product: CASSIIGAGDIQYF.

The V and J genes are TRBV5-8 and TRBJ1-4; possible D gene TRBD1, 5 bases. The germline V gene encodes CDR1 SGHTS and CDR2 YDEGEE. This CDR3 is 16 amino acids long. The V end lost 4 bases, the J end lost 7 bases, and 20 bases lay between the germline ends. As DNA, the CDR3 is TGTGCCAGCAGCCCCGGGACGGGGCTAGAGGGTGAAAAACTGTTTTTT. Its translation: CASSPGTGLEGEKLFF.

In this sample, this clone turned up a few times. The V and J genes are TRBV15 and TRBJ1-1, with a tentative D call TRBD1 (5 bases). In germline, CDR1 is LNHNV, CDR2 YYDKDF (reference sequence). Trimming cost V 1 base and J 1 base, with 10 bases left between them. The CDR3 has 15 amino acids. This CDR3 reads CATSRVPGTNTEAFF. The DNA of the CDR3 is TGTGCCACCAGCAGAGTACCGGGGACGAACACTGAAGCTTTCTTT.

The rearrangement links TRBV7-9 to TRBJ2-2; TRBD2 agrees at 7 bases. In germline, CDR1 is SEHNR, CDR2 FQNEAQ (reference sequence). The length of the CDR3 is 14 residues. Germline trimming cut 7 bases from V and 2 bases from J; bases unmatched to any gene: 4. The DNA of the CDR3 is TGTGCCAGCACCGGGACTACCAACACCGGGGAGCTGTTTTTT. It translates to CASTGTTNTGELFF.

This sequence joins TRBV6-1 and TRBJ2-5; tentatively, D is TRBD1 (6 bases). V lost 6 bases, J lost 1 base, and 15 bases lay in between. This CDR3 is 15 amino acids long. Germline V CDR1 and CDR2: MNHNS, SASEGT. The CDR3 region has the DNA TGTGCCAGCAGCCCCTGGCAGGGGACCCAAGAGACCCAGTACTTC. It specifies CASSPWQGTQETQYF.

The rearrangement joins TRBV27 to TRBJ1-1; no firm D call. This CDR3 has 15 amino acids. Between the trimmed V and J ends, which lost 2 bases and 0 bases, there was a span of 10 bases. Germline V gene sequence: CDR1 MNHEY, CDR2 SMNVEV (reference sequence). The CDR3 region has the DNA TGTGCCAGCAGTTTAGGTCAAGCGGTGAACACTGAAGCTTTCTTT. It is translated as CASSLGQAVNTEAFF.

This sequence joins TRBV28 and TRBJ1-1; D is ambiguous. This CDR3 contains 15 residues. Trimming cost V 1 base and J 0 bases, with 9 bases left between them. Germline values: CDR1 MDHEN, CDR2 SYDVKM. The DNA for the CDR3 is TGTGCCAGCAGTTTATATCGGACGGTGAACACTGAAGCTTTCTTT. Protein: CASSLYRTVNTEAFF.

V is TRBV27 and J is TRBJ2-3; D uncertain. Trimming pared 0 bases from V and 4 bases from J, leaving 11 bases between. CDR1 MNHEY and CDR2 SMNVEV come from the germline V gene (reference sequence). This CDR3 contains 15 residues. This chain's CDR3 is CASSLSYHSADTQYF. CDR3 nucleotide sequence: TGTGCCAGCAGTTTATCGTACCACTCGGCAGATACGCAGTATTTT.

CDR3 bases: TGTGCCAGCAGTTCCGTCTTGGGGGGTGCCAACTATGGCTACACCTTC. It encodes CASSSVLGGANYGYTF. The V call is TRBV28, the J call TRBJ1-2; D possibly corresponds to TRBD1 (5 bases). V lost 4 bases and J lost 2, with 17 bases in between. The CDR3 length is 16 residues. Germline CDR1 MDHEN, CDR2 SYDVKM.

The chain employs TRBV29-1 and TRBJ2-7, with D perhaps being TRBD1 or TRBD2 (6 bases each). Germline V gene data show CDR1 as SQVTM and CDR2 as ANQGSEA. The CDR3 has 15 amino acids. V lost 0 bases and J 3 bases, leaving 15 bases between the germline ends. The CDR3 nucleotides read TGCAGCGTTGAAGATACGGGGGCCGGACACTACGAGCAGTACTTC. It is translated as CSVEDTGAGHYEQYF.

V gene TRBV7-9 combines with J gene TRBJ2-3, with D possibly being TRBD1 (6 bases). The CDR3 extends over 12 amino acids. Germline CDR1 and CDR2: SEHNR and FQNEAQ (reference sequence). Trimming pared 4 bases from V and 7 bases from J, leaving 9 bases between. This CDR3 is CASSSGHYTQYF. CDR3 sequence (DNA): TGTGCCAGCAGCTCGGGACACTATACGCAGTATTTT.

This clone was seen a few times. This chain connects TRBV28 to TRBJ2-1; 7 bases line up with TRBD1. Losses at the gene ends were 3 bases for V and 11 bases for J; bases not matched to a gene: 10. In germline, CDR1 is MDHEN, CDR2 SYDVKM. This CDR3 is built from 14 residues. CDR3 loop: CASSLRGTAGKQFF. The CDR3 bases are TGTGCCAGCAGTTTGCGTGGGACAGCCGGAAAGCAGTTCTTC. The complete variable domain, with remaining parts taken from reference TRBV28 and TRBJ2-1, reads DVKVTQSSRYLVKRTGEKVFLECVQDMDHENMFWYRQDPGLGLRLIYFSYDVKMKEKGDIPEGYSVSREKKERFSLILESASTNQTSMYLCASSLRGTAGKQFFGPGTRLTVL.